The sequence of this T cell receptor (beta chain) was determined in a study (dated by TCRdb to between 2014 and 2017). Regarding the complete study: Whether tumor-infiltrating Tregs in breast cancer are recruited from blood Tregs or converted in situ from other CD4+ T cell subsets was tested.

CDR1 MNHEY and CDR2 SMNVEV were looked up in the germline V gene (reference sequence). The CDR3 numbers 19 residues from cysteine through phenylalanine. Just the 57-base CDR3 DNA is kept, in frame starting at base 1. Trimming removed 2 bases from V and 0 bases from J; the gene matches leave 9 bases unexplained. Full-length TCR variable regions were amplified by 5' RACE PCR using constant-region reverse primers, and then by semi-nested PCR using Nested Universal Primer A. The ReliaPrep RNA Cell Miniprep System was used to extract total RNA, which was then reverse transcribed into 5'RACE-ready cDNA with the SMARTer RACE 5'/3' Kit. Multiplex adaptors were used to barcode the full-length TCR alpha and beta libraries, which were then sequenced on an Illumina MiSeq. The paper's processing steps were these. For each of nine subset-tissue groups, sequencing data from the five patients were pooled, and the groups were compared by unsupervised clustering of TCR gene usage. The Morisita-Horn index was used to calculate repertoire similarity, with shared sequences weighted according to their contribution to each repertoire. Through fastp at Q25 and MiXCR, TCRdb rebuilt clones from the public reads, retaining in-frame beta chains. Duplicate CDR3 protein sequences are folded into a single record with the most common DNA and genes. Clone size and V and J calls follow TCRdb, not the original study. Here the sample has under 35,000 distinct CDR3 sequences; 26% occur a single time. The top ten clones comprise approximately 3.7% of the sample.

General findings and caveats noted by the study authors: The TCR gene usage of tumor memory CD4+ T cells clustered together with blood and lymph node memory CD4+ cells and with lymph node naive CD4+ cells. Validation in the larger cohort was restricted to a single TCR beta V-J rearrangement rather than whole repertoires. The greatest overlap of tumor-infiltrating Treg TCR alpha and beta sequences was observed with tumor naive CD4+ T cells, followed by blood naive CD4+ T cells.

The Miltenyi Naive CD4+ T Cell Isolation kit was used to purify naive CD4+ T cells, and CD25 microbeads were used to remove Tregs. Tregs, naive and memory CD4+ T cells from tumor, blood and ipsilateral draining lymph nodes of five breast cancer patients underwent full-length TCR alpha and beta sequencing. Tumor tissue and lymph nodes from ipsilateral axillary dissection were perfused with PBS, minced and digested with collagenase I and hyaluronidase. Mononuclear cells from lymph nodes or 40 to 60 ml of peripheral blood were isolated by Ficoll density gradient centrifugation. Sorted cell populations were confirmed by FACS to exceed 90% purity. Of note for this clonotype: Its target antigen remains unknown. Per-nucleotide qualities are absent, and no much larger clonotype sits a single base away.

Material: naive CD4+ T cells sorted from a lymph node. Per the publication, the cell subset or site label means: naive CD4+ T cells, CD4+CD45RA+CD25-. This clonotype was obtained from a female donor with breast cancer. The chain employs TRBV27 and TRBJ2-6; TRBD1 lines up with 8 middle nucleotides. The nucleotides read TGTGCCAGCAGTTTACGAGGGGACAGGCTAAGCTCTGGGGCCAACGTCCTGACTTTC. It is translated as CASSLRGDRLSSGANVLTF.